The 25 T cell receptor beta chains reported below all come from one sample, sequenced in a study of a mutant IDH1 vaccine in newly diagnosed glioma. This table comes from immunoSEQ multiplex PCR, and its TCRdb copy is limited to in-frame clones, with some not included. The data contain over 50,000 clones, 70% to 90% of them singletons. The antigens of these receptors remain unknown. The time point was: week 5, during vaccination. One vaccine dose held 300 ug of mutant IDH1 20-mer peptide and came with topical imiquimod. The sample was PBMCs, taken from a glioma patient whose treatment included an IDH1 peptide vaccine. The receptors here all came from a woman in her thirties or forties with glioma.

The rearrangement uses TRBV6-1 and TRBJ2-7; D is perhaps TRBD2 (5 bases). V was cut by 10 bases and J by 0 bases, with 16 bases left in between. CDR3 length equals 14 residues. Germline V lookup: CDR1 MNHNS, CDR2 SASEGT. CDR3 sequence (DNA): TGTGCCACTCACCTGGAGGCTGGCTCCTACGAGCAGTACTTC. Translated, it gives CATHLEAGSYEQYF.

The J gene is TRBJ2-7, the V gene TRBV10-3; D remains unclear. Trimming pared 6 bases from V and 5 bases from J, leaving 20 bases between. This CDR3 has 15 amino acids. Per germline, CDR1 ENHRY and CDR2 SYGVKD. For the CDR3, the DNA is TGTGCCATCAGGGGCGGTGGGTTCGAGATAAACGAGCAGTACTTC. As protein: CAIRGGGFEINEQYF.

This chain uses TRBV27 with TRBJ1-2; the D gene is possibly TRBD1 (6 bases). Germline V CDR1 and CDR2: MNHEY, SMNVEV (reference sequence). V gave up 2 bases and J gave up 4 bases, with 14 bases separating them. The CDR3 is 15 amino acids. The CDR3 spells CASSLQGPGVYGYTF. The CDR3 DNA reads TGTGCCAGCAGTTTACAGGGGCCGGGGGTCTATGGCTACACCTTC.

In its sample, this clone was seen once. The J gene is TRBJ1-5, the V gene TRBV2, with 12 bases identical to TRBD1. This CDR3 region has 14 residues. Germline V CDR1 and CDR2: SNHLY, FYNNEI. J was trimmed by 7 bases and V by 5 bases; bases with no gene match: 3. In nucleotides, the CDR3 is TGTGCCAGCAGTCGGGGACAGGGGGCACAGCCCCAGCATTTT. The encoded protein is CASSRGQGAQPQHF.

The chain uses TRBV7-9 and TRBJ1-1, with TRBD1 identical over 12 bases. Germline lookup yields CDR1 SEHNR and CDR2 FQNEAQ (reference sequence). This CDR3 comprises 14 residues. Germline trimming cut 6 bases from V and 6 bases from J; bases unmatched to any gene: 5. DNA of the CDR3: TGTGCCAGCAGTCCGGGACAGGGGGCTTCTGAAGCTTTCTTT. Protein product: CASSPGQGASEAFF.

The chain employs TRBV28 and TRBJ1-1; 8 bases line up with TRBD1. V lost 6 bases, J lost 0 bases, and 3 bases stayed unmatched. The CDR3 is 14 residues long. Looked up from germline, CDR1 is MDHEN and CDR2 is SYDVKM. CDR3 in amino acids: CASSGTGLNTEAFF. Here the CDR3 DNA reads TGTGCCAGCAGCGGGACAGGTCTGAACACTGAAGCTTTCTTT.

The CDR3 sequence: CASSTHGLATSYEQYF. In nucleotides, the CDR3 is TGTGCCAGCAGTACCCATGGACTAGCAACTTCCTACGAGCAGTACTTC. This chain joins TRBV28 and TRBJ2-7, with TRBD2 matching 8 bases. In germline, CDR1 is MDHEN, CDR2 SYDVKM. With V trimmed by 5 bases and J by 1 base, 10 bases remained unmatched. This CDR3 is built from 16 residues.

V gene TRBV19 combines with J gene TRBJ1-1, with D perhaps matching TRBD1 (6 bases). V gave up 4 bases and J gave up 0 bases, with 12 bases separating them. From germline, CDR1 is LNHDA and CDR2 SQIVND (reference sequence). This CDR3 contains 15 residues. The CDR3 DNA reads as TGTGCCAGTAGTACCGGACAGACACTGAACACTGAAGCTTTCTTT. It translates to CASSTGQTLNTEAFF.

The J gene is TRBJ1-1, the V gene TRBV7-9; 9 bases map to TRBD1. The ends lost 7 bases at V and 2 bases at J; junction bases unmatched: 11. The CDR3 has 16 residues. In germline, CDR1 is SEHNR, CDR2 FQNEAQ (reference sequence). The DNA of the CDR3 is TGTGCCAGCACCCCCCCCGGGACAGGGAGTAACACTGAAGCTTTCTTT. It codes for CASTPPGTGSNTEAFF.

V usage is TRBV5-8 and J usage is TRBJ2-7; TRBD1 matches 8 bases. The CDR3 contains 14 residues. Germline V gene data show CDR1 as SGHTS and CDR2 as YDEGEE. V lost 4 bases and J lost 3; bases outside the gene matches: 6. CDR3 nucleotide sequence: TGTGCCAGCAGCCTCGGGACAGGCAACTACGAGCAGTACTTC. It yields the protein CASSLGTGNYEQYF.

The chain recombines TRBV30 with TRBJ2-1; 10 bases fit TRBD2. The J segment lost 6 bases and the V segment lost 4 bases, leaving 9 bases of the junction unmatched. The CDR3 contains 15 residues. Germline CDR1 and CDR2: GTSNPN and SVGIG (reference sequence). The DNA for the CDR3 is TGTGCCTGGACAGAAGCGGGAGGGCCTGGCAATGAGCAGTTCTTC. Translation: CAWTEAGGPGNEQFF.

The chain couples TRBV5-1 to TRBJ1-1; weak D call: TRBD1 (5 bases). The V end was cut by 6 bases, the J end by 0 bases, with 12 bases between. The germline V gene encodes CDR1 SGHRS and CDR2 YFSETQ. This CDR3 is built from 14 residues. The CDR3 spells CASTPGTVNTEAFF. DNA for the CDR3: TGCGCCAGCACGCCCGGGACGGTGAACACTGAAGCTTTCTTT.

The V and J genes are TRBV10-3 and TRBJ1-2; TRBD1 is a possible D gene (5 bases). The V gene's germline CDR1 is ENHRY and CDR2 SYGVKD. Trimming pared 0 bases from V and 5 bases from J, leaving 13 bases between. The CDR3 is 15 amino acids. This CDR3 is CAISESQGFGYGYTF. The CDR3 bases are TGTGCCATCAGTGAGTCGCAGGGATTTGGGTATGGCTACACCTTC.

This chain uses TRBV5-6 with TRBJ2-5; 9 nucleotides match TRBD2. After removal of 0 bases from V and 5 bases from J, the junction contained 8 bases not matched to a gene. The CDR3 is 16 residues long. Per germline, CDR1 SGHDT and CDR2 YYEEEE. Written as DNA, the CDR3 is TGTGCCAGCAGCTTGGGGTCGCGGGGGGGCCGCGAGACCCAGTACTTC. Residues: CASSLGSRGGRETQYF.

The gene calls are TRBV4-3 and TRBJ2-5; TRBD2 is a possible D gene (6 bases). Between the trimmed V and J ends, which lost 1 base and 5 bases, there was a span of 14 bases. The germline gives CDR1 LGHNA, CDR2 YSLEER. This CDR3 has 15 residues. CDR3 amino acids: CASSQVAGTQETQYF. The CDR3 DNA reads TGCGCCAGCAGCCAAGTGGCGGGGACCCAGGAGACCCAGTACTTC.

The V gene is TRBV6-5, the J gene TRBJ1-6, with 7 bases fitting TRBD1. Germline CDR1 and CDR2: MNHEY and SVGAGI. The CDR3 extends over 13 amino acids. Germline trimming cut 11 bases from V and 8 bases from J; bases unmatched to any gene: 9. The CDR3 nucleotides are TGTGCCGCTAGACAGGGTCTGGATTCACCCCTCCACTTT. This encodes CAARQGLDSPLHF.

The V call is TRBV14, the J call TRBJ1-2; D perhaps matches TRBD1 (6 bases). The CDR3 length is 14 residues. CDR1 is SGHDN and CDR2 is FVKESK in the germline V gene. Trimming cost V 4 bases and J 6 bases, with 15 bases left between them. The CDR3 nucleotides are TGTGCCAGCAGCCTTTTGCGGTCAGGGGATGGCTACACCTTC. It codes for CASSLLRSGDGYTF.

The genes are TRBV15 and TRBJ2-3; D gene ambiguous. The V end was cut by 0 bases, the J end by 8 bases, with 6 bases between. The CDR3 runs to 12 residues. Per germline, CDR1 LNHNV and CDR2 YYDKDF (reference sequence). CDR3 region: CATSRDSGTQYF. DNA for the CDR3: TGTGCCACCAGCAGAGACTCGGGTACGCAGTATTTT.

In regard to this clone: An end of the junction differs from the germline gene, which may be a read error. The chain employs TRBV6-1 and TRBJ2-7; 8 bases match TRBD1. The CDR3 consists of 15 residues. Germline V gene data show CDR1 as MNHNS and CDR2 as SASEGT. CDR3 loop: CASSGTGIIGGEQYF. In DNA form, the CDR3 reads TGTGCCAGCAGTGGGACAGGGATAATTGGCGGGGAGCAGTACTTT.

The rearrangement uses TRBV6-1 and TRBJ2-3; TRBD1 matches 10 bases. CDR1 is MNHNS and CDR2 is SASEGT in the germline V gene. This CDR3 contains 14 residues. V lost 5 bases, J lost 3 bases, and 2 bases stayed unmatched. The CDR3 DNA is TGTGCCAGCAGTCCGGGACAGGGGACAGATACGCAGTATTTT. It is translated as CASSPGQGTDTQYF.

The CDR3 bases are TGTGCCAGCAGTGGACAGGGCTATCAGCCCCAGCATTTT. Residues: CASSGQGYQPQHF. The V gene is TRBV6-6, the J gene TRBJ1-5; 8 bases agree with TRBD1. Unmatched junction bases numbered 2, after V lost 5 bases and J lost 5 bases. The CDR3 loop spans 13 amino acids. CDR1 MNHNY and CDR2 SVGAGI come from the germline V gene (reference sequence).

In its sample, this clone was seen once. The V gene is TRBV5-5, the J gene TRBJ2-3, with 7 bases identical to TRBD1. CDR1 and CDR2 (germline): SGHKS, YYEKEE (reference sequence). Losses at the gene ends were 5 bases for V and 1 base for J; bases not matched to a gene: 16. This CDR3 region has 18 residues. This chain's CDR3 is CASRLQGSSFIGTDTQYF. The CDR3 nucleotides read TGTGCCAGCAGGTTACAGGGGTCGAGCTTTATCGGCACAGATACGCAGTATTTT.

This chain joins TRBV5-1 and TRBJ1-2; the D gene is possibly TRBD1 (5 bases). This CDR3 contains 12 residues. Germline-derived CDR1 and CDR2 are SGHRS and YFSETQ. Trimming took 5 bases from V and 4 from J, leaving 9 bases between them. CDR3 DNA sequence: TGCGCCAGCAGGGGGGAGAGCTATGGCTACACCTTC. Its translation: CASRGESYGYTF.

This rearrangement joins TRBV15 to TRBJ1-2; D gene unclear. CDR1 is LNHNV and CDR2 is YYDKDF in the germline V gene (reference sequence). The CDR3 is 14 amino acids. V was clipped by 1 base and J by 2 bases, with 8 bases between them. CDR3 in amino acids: CATSRVGENYGYTF. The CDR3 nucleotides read TGTGCCACCAGCAGAGTCGGGGAAAACTATGGCTACACCTTC.

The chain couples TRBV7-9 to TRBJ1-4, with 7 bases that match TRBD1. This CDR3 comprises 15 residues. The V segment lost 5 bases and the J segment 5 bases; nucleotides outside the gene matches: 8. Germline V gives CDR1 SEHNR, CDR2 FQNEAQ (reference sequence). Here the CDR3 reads CASSPGQLENEKLFF. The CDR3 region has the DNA TGTGCCAGCAGCCCGGGACAGTTAGAGAATGAAAAACTGTTTTTT.